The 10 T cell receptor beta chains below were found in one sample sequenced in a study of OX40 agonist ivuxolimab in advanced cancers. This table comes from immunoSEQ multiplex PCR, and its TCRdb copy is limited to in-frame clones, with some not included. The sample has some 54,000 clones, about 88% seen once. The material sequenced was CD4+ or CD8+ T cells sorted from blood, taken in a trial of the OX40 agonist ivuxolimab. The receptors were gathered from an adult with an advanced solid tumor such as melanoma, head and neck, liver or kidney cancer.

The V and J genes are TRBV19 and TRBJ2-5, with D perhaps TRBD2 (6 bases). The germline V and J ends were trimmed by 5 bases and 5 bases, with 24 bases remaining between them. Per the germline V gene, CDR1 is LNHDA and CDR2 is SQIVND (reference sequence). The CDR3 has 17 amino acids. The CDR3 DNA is TGTGCCAGTAGTTCCCCCCCCGCGGGGCTAGTTTACGAGACCCAGTACTTC. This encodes CASSSPPAGLVYETQYF.

The CDR3 nucleotides are TGTGCCAGTAGTATAGCATTGGGACGTCGAGATAATTCACCCCTCCACTTT. Protein sequence: CASSIALGRRDNSPLHF. The chain links TRBV19 to TRBJ1-6; tentative D call: TRBD1 (5 bases). CDR1 is LNHDA, CDR2 SQIVND, per germline (reference sequence). This CDR3 has 17 residues. V lost 1 base to trimming and J lost 5 bases, with 15 bases between them.

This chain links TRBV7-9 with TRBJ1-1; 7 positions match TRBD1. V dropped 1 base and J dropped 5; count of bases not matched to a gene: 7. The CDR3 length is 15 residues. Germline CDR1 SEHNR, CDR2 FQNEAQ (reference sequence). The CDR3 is CASSLGEGARTEAFF. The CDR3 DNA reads TGTGCCAGCAGCTTAGGGGAGGGGGCGAGGACTGAAGCTTTCTTT.

CDR3 DNA: TGTGCCAGCAGCCGTTATTGGGACGGCTCCTACAATGAGCAGTTCTTC. Translating gives CASSRYWDGSYNEQFF. The rearrangement uses TRBV11-1 and TRBJ2-1, with D perhaps matching TRBD1 or TRBD2 (5 bases each). The germline CDR1 and CDR2 sequences are SGHAT and FQDESV (reference sequence). V was pared by 5 bases and J by 0 bases, with 14 bases between. The CDR3 totals 16 residues.

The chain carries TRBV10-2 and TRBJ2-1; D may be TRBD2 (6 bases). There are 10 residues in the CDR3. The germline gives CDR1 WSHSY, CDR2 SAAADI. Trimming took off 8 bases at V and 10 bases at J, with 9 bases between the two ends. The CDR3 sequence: CASGGVEQFF. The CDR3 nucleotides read TGCGCCAGCGGAGGGGTCGAGCAGTTCTTC.

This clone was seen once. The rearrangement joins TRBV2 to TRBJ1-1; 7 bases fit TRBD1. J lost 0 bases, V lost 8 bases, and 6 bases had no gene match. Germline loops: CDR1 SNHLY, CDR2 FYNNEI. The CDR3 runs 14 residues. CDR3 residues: CASRTGYMNTEAFF. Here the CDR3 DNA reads TGTGCCAGCCGGACAGGATACATGAACACTGAAGCTTTCTTT.

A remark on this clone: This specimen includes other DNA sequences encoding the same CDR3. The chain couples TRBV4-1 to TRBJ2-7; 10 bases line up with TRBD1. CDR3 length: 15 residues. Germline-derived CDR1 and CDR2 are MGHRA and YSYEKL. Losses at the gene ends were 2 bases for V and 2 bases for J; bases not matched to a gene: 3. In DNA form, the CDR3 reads TGCGCCAGCAGCCAATCCGGGACAGGGGCCTACGAGCAGTACTTC. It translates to CASSQSGTGAYEQYF.

CDR3 in amino acids: CASVGTGPSPLHF. Here the CDR3 DNA reads TGCGCCAGCGTGGGGACAGGGCCTTCACCCCTCCACTTT. The genes are TRBV5-1 and TRBJ1-6, with TRBD1 identical over 9 bases. The CDR3 is 13 residues long. Germline loops: CDR1 SGHRS, CDR2 YFSETQ. Losses at the gene ends were 7 bases for V and 9 bases for J; bases not matched to a gene: 5.

The CDR3 DNA sequence: TGTGCCACCAGCAGAGATCGGGGACAGGGGGCCTACAATGAGCAGTTCTTC. Amino acids: CATSRDRGQGAYNEQFF. The rearrangement joins TRBV15 to TRBJ2-1; TRBD1 matches 11 bases. Germline V gene data show CDR1 as LNHNV and CDR2 as YYDKDF (reference sequence). The CDR3 spans 17 residues. The V gene end was trimmed by 0 bases and the J gene end by 2 bases; junction bases not matched to a gene: 3.

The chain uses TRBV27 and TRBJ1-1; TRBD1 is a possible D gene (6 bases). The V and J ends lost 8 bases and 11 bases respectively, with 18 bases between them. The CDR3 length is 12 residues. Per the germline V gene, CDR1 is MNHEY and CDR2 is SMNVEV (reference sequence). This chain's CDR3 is CASGENRVSAFF. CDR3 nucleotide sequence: TGTGCCAGCGGGGAGAACAGGGTAAGCGCTTTCTTT.